What follows are 30 T cell receptor beta chains derived from one specimen sequenced in a study of shared clonotypes between healthy human individuals (dated by TCRdb to 2020 to 2021). The library relied on the immunoSEQ multiplex PCR assay. Sourced from immuneACCESS, this table was stored by TCRdb with only in-frame sequences that have V and J called. A share of the clones is absent; for the studies checked, an unresolved V gene accounts for under half, and the remainder has no known explanation. In this sample the table shows 400,000 to 500,000 clones, 79% of which occur a single time. The ten largest clonotypes hold roughly 12% of the sample. Material for sequencing was PBMCs. Source of these receptors: a woman aged 40 to 49 in good health. Some clones in this sample may be carry-over from other donors' samples.

This clone was counted a few times. The rearrangement uses TRBV4-2 and TRBJ1-4, with 10 bases lining up with TRBD1. J gave up 5 bases and V 5 bases, and 2 bases lay outside the gene matches. There are 14 residues in the CDR3. Germline V lookup: CDR1 LGHNA, CDR2 YNFKEQ. This CDR3 reads CASSTGQGNEKLFF. The CDR3 DNA is TGTGCCAGCAGCACGGGACAGGGGAATGAAAAACTGTTTTTT.

V is TRBV10-1 and J is TRBJ2-3, with TRBD2 identical over 8 bases. J lost 1 base, V lost 2 bases, and 2 bases had no gene match. Per germline, CDR1 WNHNN and CDR2 SYGVQD (reference sequence). The CDR3 contains 15 residues. DNA for the CDR3: TGCGCCAGCAGTGAGCGGGAGGGCCGCACAGATACGCAGTATTTT. Amino acids: CASSEREGRTDTQYF.

This clone came up once. The chain couples TRBV7-2 to TRBJ2-3; either TRBD1 or TRBD2 may supply D (5 bases each). This CDR3 spans 12 amino acids. Deletions cut 2 bases from V and 8 bases from J, with 8 bases between. Germline V gene data show CDR1 as SGHTA and CDR2 as FQGNSA. The CDR3 DNA follows: TGTGCCAGCAGCTTAACAGGAGGTACGCAGTATTTT. Translation gives CASSLTGGTQYF.

The genes are TRBV7-3 and TRBJ2-3; D is ambiguous. V lost 5 bases and J 4 bases, leaving 10 bases between the germline ends. Germline CDR1 and CDR2: SGHTA and FQGTGA. The CDR3 sequence is 13 residues long. Here the CDR3 reads CASSPGSADTQYF. CDR3 coding DNA: TGTGCCAGCAGCCCAGGTTCCGCAGATACGCAGTATTTT.

The gene calls are TRBV5-1 and TRBJ2-5; D not certain. The germline V gene has CDR1 SGHRS and CDR2 YFSETQ. CDR3 length equals 14 residues. Deletions cut 0 bases from V and 0 bases from J, with 6 bases between. The CDR3 here is CASSLDRYQETQYF. The DNA of the CDR3 is TGCGCCAGCAGCTTGGACCGGTACCAAGAGACCCAGTACTTC. Using reference TRBV5-1 and TRBJ2-5 for the parts outside the CDR3, the full variable domain is KAGVTQTPRYLIKTRGQQVTLSCSPISGHRSVSWYQQTPGQGLQFLFEYFSETQRNKGNFPGRFSGRQFSNSRSEMNVSTLELGDSALYLCASSLDRYQETQYFGPGTRLLVL.

The chain links TRBV11-3 to TRBJ2-2; D uncertain. Trimming stripped 7 bases from V and 5 bases from J, with 11 bases between. This CDR3 contains 13 residues. Germline V gene sequence: CDR1 SGHNT, CDR2 YENEEA. CDR3 sequence reads: CASNRRRTGELFF. CDR3 DNA sequence: TGTGCCAGCAACCGCCGCCGAACCGGGGAGCTGTTTTTT.

The gene calls are TRBV7-3 and TRBJ2-5, with D tentatively TRBD1 (6 bases). V lost 5 bases to trimming and J lost 1 base, with 11 bases between them. There are 14 residues in the CDR3. Germline CDR1 reads SGHTA; CDR2 reads FQGTGA. As DNA, the CDR3 is TGTGCCAGCAGCAACGGACAGACCCAAGAGACCCAGTACTTC. Translation: CASSNGQTQETQYF.

This clone was found a few times. The sample contains more than one DNA sequence encoding this CDR3. The V call is TRBV7-2, the J call TRBJ1-2; D possibly corresponds to TRBD1 (5 bases). V was trimmed by 3 bases and J by 0 bases, leaving 8 bases between them. Germline V gene lookup returns CDR1 SGHTA and CDR2 FQGNSA. The CDR3 runs to 14 residues. CDR3 bases: TGTGCCAGCAGCTTCGACAGAGCTAACTATGGCTACACCTTC. This translates into CASSFDRANYGYTF.

This chain connects TRBV29-1 to TRBJ1-2; tentatively, D is TRBD1 (5 bases). The CDR3 consists of 16 residues. V lost 5 bases and J lost 2, with 21 bases in between. Germline loops: CDR1 SQVTM, CDR2 ANQGSEA. The CDR3 nucleotides read TGCAGCGTTCCCCTTTTAGACAGATCATTCAACTATGGCTACACCTTC. Translation: CSVPLLDRSFNYGYTF.

The rearrangement links TRBV6-6 to TRBJ2-1; D is uncertain. This CDR3 has 11 residues. CDR1 and CDR2 (germline): MNHNY, SVGAGI (reference sequence). V lost 6 bases to trimming and J lost 7 bases, with 7 bases between them. The CDR3 DNA reads as TGTGCCAGCAGCCCATTAAATGAGCAGTTCTTC. Its translation: CASSPLNEQFF.

Worth noting for this clone: Given a far larger clone just one base away, this is likely a sequencing read error. The chain joins TRBV4-2 to TRBJ2-3; TRBD2 is a possible D gene (6 bases). Germline V gives CDR1 LGHNA, CDR2 YNFKEQ. This CDR3 spans 15 amino acids. As DNA, the CDR3 is TGTGCCGGCAGCCCCGGACTAACAGACGCAGATACGCAGTATTTT. The encoded protein is CAGSPGLTDADTQYF.

This clone was counted once. Possible read error: a much larger clone is one base away. Other DNA sequences in the sample encode the same CDR3. The CDR3 DNA is TGTGCCAGCAGCTCCGGACAGGGGAATGAGCAGTTCTTC. It encodes CASSSGQGNEQFF. This chain uses TRBV7-3 with TRBJ2-1; 9 nucleotides line up with TRBD1. Per germline, CDR1 SGHTA and CDR2 FQGTGA. V dropped 4 bases and J dropped 7; count of bases not matched to a gene: 2. The CDR3 is 13 amino acids. Full variable domain (remainder filled in from reference TRBV7-3 and TRBJ2-1): GAGVSQTPSNKVTEKGKYVELRCDPISGHTALYWYRQSLGQGPEFLIYFQGTGAADDSGLPNDRFFAVRPEGSVSTLKIQRTERGDSAVYLCASSSGQGNEQFFGPGTRLTVL.

This clone came up once. The V call is TRBV5-1, the J call TRBJ2-1, with D unresolved. This CDR3 is built from 14 residues. V lost 0 bases, J lost 8 bases, and 12 bases lay in between. The V gene's germline CDR1 is SGHRS and CDR2 YFSETQ. CDR3 residues: CASSLESHEDEQFF. The CDR3 DNA is TGCGCCAGCAGCTTGGAGTCCCACGAGGATGAGCAGTTCTTC.

V gene TRBV4-3 combines with J gene TRBJ2-1, with TRBD2 matching over 9 bases. This CDR3 has 17 amino acids. The ends lost 0 bases at V and 5 bases at J; junction bases unmatched: 8. Germline assignment: CDR1 LGHNA and CDR2 YSLEER. CDR3 in DNA: TGCGCCAGCAGCCAAGAGGGGGCTGCTAGCGGGGACAATGAGCAGTTCTTC. Protein: CASSQEGAASGDNEQFF.

The chain couples TRBV5-1 to TRBJ2-7, with 7 bases that match TRBD1. J gave up 6 bases and V 4 bases, and 10 bases lay outside the gene matches. This CDR3 has 14 residues. Germline V CDR1 and CDR2: SGHRS, YFSETQ. The CDR3 loop reads CASSPYRQGGEQYF. Written as DNA, the CDR3 is TGCGCCAGCAGCCCATACAGACAGGGTGGCGAGCAGTACTTC.

The chain links TRBV5-1 to TRBJ2-1, with 10 bases lining up with TRBD1. The CDR3 is made up of 17 amino acids. V trimming: 8 bases; J trimming: 5 bases; junction bases outside the gene matches: 16. CDR1 is SGHRS and CDR2 is YFSETQ in the germline V gene. CDR3 sequence reads: CASVTGTGVLLDNEQFF. As DNA, the CDR3 is TGCGCCAGTGTCACCGGGACAGGGGTGCTTCTGGACAATGAGCAGTTCTTC.

The CDR3 here is CASSLDGGSPRYEQYF. In nucleotides, the CDR3 is TGTGCCAGCAGCTTAGACGGCGGGAGCCCCCGCTACGAGCAGTACTTC. The chain joins TRBV7-2 to TRBJ2-7, with TRBD2 matching over 7 bases. The CDR3 has 16 residues. V lost 1 base, J lost 3 bases, and 9 bases stayed unmatched. Germline V CDR1 and CDR2: SGHTA, FQGNSA.

The chain carries TRBV5-1 and TRBJ1-2; D gene uncertain. The CDR3 length is 11 residues. V gave up 0 bases and J gave up 8 bases, with 5 bases separating them. The germline V gene has CDR1 SGHRS and CDR2 YFSETQ. The CDR3 nucleotides read TGCGCCAGCAGCTTGGCCGGAGGCTACACCTTC. It specifies CASSLAGGYTF.

This clone was seen a handful of times. The chain employs TRBV5-4 and TRBJ2-3, with 9 bases aligning to TRBD2. This CDR3 is 15 amino acids long. Per germline, CDR1 SGHNT and CDR2 YYREEE (reference sequence). V shed 5 bases, J shed 6 bases, and the junction held 10 bases outside the gene matches. CDR3 amino acids: CASSGGASGKDTQYF. The DNA of the CDR3 is TGTGCCAGCAGTGGGGGGGCTAGCGGGAAGGATACGCAGTATTTT.

V is TRBV2 and J is TRBJ2-2; D is unclear. The CDR3 is 15 amino acids. CDR1 is SNHLY and CDR2 is FYNNEI in the germline V gene. Between the trimmed V and J ends, which lost 5 bases and 0 bases, there was a span of 10 bases. The chain's CDR3 is CASSFFGANTGELFF. CDR3 DNA: TGTGCCAGCAGTTTCTTCGGCGCGAACACCGGGGAGCTGTTTTTT.

This chain uses TRBV2 with TRBJ2-5; the match to TRBD2 covers 7 bases. V was pared by 4 bases and J by 4 bases, with 6 bases of the junction left unmatched. CDR3 length: 14 amino acids. From germline, CDR1 is SNHLY and CDR2 FYNNEI. CDR3 DNA: TGTGCCAGCAGTGGGACTAGTTGGTCAGAGACCCAGTACTTC. Amino acid sequence: CASSGTSWSETQYF.

The V and J genes are TRBV9 and TRBJ2-2; D ambiguous. Germline assignment: CDR1 SGDLS and CDR2 YYNGEE. Trimming removed 0 bases at V and 4 bases at J, with 7 bases between. This CDR3 is 14 amino acids long. The CDR3 DNA reads as TGTGCCAGCAGCGTAGCGGCCAGCACCGGGGAGCTGTTTTTT. As protein: CASSVAASTGELFF.

The chain has TRBV29-1 and TRBJ2-3; D is possibly TRBD1 or TRBD2 (5 bases each). The CDR3 covers 14 residues. Between the trimmed V and J ends, which lost 0 bases and 6 bases, there was a span of 13 bases. Germline V gene sequence: CDR1 SQVTM, CDR2 ANQGSEA. CDR3 DNA sequence: TGCAGCGTTGAAGAGGGGCGGGTAGGTGATACGCAGTATTTT. Amino acids: CSVEEGRVGDTQYF.

About this clone: A single base is all that separates this from a far larger clone, so a read error is likely. The CDR3 ends on some other residue instead of the conserved phenylalanine or tryptophan, so this is likely a read error. The DNA is omitted, as the CDR3 cannot be located on it reliably, and the CDR3 follows TCRdb's listing. J is TRBJ1-2 and V is TRBV7-9. Germline V gives CDR1 SEHNR, CDR2 FQNEAQ (reference sequence). Inclusive of both ends, the CDR3 amounts to 12 amino acids. The CDR3 sequence is CASSLGGFWAHL.

The chain is built from TRBV29-1 and TRBJ1-1, with no clear D. Trimming stripped 5 bases from V and 3 bases from J, with 13 bases between. Germline V gives CDR1 SQVTM, CDR2 ANQGSEA. The CDR3 extends over 13 amino acids. CDR3 sequence: CSVRRRVDTEAFF. DNA for the CDR3: TGCAGCGTTCGGAGGAGGGTGGACACTGAAGCTTTCTTT. Filled out from reference TRBV29-1 and TRBJ1-1, the complete variable domain reads SAVISQKPSRDICQRGTSLTIQCQVDSQVTMMFWYRQQPGQSLTLIATANQGSEATYESGFVIDKFPISRPNLTFSTLTVSNMSPEDSSIYLCSVRRRVDTEAFFGQGTRLTVV.

The chain employs TRBV5-1 and TRBJ1-4; 8 bases are a match to TRBD1. Germline assignment: CDR1 SGHRS and CDR2 YFSETQ. There are 15 residues in the CDR3. Trimming removed 0 bases from V and 8 bases from J; junction bases left unmatched: 6. CDR3 protein: CASSLAGNRGEKLFF. DNA of the CDR3: TGCGCCAGCAGCTTGGCGGGGAACAGGGGGGAAAAACTGTTTTTT.

The chain uses TRBV9 and TRBJ2-3; D tentatively reads TRBD1 or TRBD2 (5 bases each). The CDR3 totals 16 residues. CDR1 is SGDLS, CDR2 YYNGEE, per germline. V was cut by 4 bases and J by 0 bases, with 15 bases left in between. The CDR3 reads CASSPGTPSSTDTQYF. In nucleotides, the CDR3 is TGTGCCAGCAGCCCAGGGACCCCTTCTAGCACAGATACGCAGTATTTT.

With respect to this clone: This may be a read error: a much more frequent sequence differs by one nucleotide. Additional DNA sequences in this sample encode the identical CDR3. The CDR3 DNA reads as TGTGCCAGCAGCCCCCGGACTAGCGGGCCCTACGAGCAGTACTTC. It specifies CASSPRTSGPYEQYF. The chain links TRBV9 to TRBJ2-7, with 11 positions matching TRBD2. The CDR3 spans 15 residues. The ends lost 4 bases at V and 2 bases at J; junction bases unmatched: 5. The germline gives CDR1 SGDLS, CDR2 YYNGEE.

This sequence joins TRBV5-1 and TRBJ1-1, with unresolved D. V shed 1 base and J shed 7 bases, with 11 bases lying between them. Germline V gives CDR1 SGHRS, CDR2 YFSETQ. CDR3 length: 13 residues. This chain's CDR3 is CASSLSAGSEAFF. The CDR3 DNA reads as TGCGCCAGCAGCTTGAGTGCGGGGAGTGAAGCTTTCTTT.

The chain joins TRBV28 to TRBJ1-4; 7 nucleotides agree with TRBD1. CDR3 length equals 14 residues. Germline loops: CDR1 MDHEN, CDR2 SYDVKM. Germline trimming cut 4 bases from V and 6 bases from J; bases unmatched to any gene: 5. CDR3 coding DNA: TGTGCCAGCAGTTCCCCAGGGGGTGATGAAAAACTGTTTTTT. This sequence encodes CASSSPGGDEKLFF. Based on the CDR3 plus reference TRBV28 and TRBJ1-4, the full variable domain is DVKVTQSSRYLVKRTGEKVFLECVQDMDHENMFWYRQDPGLGLRLIYFSYDVKMKEKGDIPEGYSVSREKKERFSLILESASTNQTSMYLCASSSPGGDEKLFFGSGTQLSVL.